This T cell receptor (beta chain) was captured in a study of PD-1 blockade in classical Hodgkin lymphoma. The time point: cycle 4 day 1 (C4D1), after around six weeks of nivolumab. Every patient relapsed after autologous stem cell transplantation, and brentuximab vedotin exposure varied. By magnetic negative selection, CD4+ T cells were purified from thawed PBMCs. The table came from immunoSEQ multiplex PCR; TCRdb's copy has only in-frame clones and leaves some out. The data show just under 6,500 clones, roughly 86% seen once. Trimming removed 8 bases from V and 0 bases from J; junction bases left unmatched: 7. The CDR3 has 15 residues. Germline V gene data show CDR1 as MNHNY and CDR2 as SVGAGI (reference sequence).

The clonotype was recovered from a human donor with classical Hodgkin lymphoma. The sequencing here drew on CD4+ T cells from blood, taken before the fourth cycle of nivolumab. The rearrangement joins TRBV6-6 to TRBJ2-3; 8 bases agree with TRBD2. The CDR3 region has the DNA TGTGCCAGCGCAGTGAGACTAGCGAGCACAGATACGCAGTATTTT. Amino acid sequence: CASAVRLASTDTQYF.